This T cell receptor beta chain is drawn from a study of T cells after posttransplantation cyclophosphamide. Study-wide results and caveats: Tissue-infiltrating T cells from skin or gut overlapped little with blood T cells.

V lost 6 bases to trimming and J lost 14 bases, with 26 bases between them. The CDR3 totals 15 residues. CDR1 and CDR2 (germline): MNHEY, SMNVEV (reference sequence). Repertoires were generated with immunoSEQ multiplex PCR, while TCRdb's copy carries only in-frame clones and drops some. This set yields about 24,000 clones and no singletons; the top ten hold approximately 4.8%. Peripheral blood was collected from the related graft donor on the marrow donation day. This clone was counted many times. Its antigen is not known. The sequenced sample consisted of PBMCs. This receptor was taken from a woman between 50 and 59 years old in good health, CMV-negative, and a related stem cell transplant donor. This rearrangement joins TRBV27 to TRBJ2-1, with TRBD2 as a possible D gene (6 bases). CDR3 amino acids: CASSPGGRLGELKFF. CDR3 bases: TGTGCCAGCAGCCCCGGAGGGAGGTTGGGGGAGTTAAAGTTCTTC.